This passage covers 31 T cell receptor beta chains from one sample sequenced in a study of regulatory T cells in long-lasting Graves disease. The time point: persistent/refractory GD, antithyroid drugs over 5 years with positive TRAb. With RNA extracted from PBMCs as input, the TCR library was made. TCR beta libraries were built with iRepertoire HTBI primers and Arm-PCR of CDR3 regions. TCRdb recomputed calls from the multiplex PCR reads with MiXCR, one row per CDR3 protein. Of a few hundred thousand distinct CDR3 sequences listed, roughly 23% are singletons. Sequenced material: peripheral blood mononuclear cells (PBMCs), taken when the disease was refractory, from a patient treated with antithyroid drugs. These receptors all stem from a woman aged 40 to 50 with Graves disease.

This clonotype was observed many times. The chain has TRBV27 and TRBJ2-7; D might be TRBD2 (6 bases). This CDR3 contains 12 residues. Germline V gene sequence: CDR1 MNHEY, CDR2 SMNVEV (reference sequence). The V and J ends lost 6 bases and 7 bases respectively, with 13 bases between them. The CDR3 is CASRQAGMEQYF. Here the CDR3 DNA reads TGTGCCAGCAGACAGGCGGGAATGGAGCAGTACTTC.

The CDR3 sequence is CASSPTSSSFYEQYF. For the CDR3, the DNA is TGTGCCAGCAGCCCGACTAGCTCCTCATTCTACGAGCAGTACTTC. The chain employs TRBV7-6 and TRBJ2-7, with 7 bases that match TRBD2. Germline V lookup: CDR1 SGHVS, CDR2 FNYEAQ. This CDR3 has 15 residues. V shed 5 bases, J shed 3 bases, and the junction held 10 bases outside the gene matches.

The rearrangement joins TRBV5-1 to TRBJ1-4; D may be TRBD1 (6 bases). V lost 1 base and J lost 10, with 23 bases in between. The length of the CDR3 is 17 residues. The germline V gene encodes CDR1 SGHRS and CDR2 YFSETQ. The CDR3 reads CASSLLSQGQMTGKLFF. For the CDR3, the DNA is TGCGCCAGCAGCTTGCTATCCCAGGGGCAAATGACCGGAAAACTGTTTTTT. Filled out from reference TRBV5-1 and TRBJ1-4, the complete variable domain reads KAGVTQTPRYLIKTRGQQVTLSCSPISGHRSVSWYQQTPGQGLQFLFEYFSETQRNKGNFPGRFSGRQFSNSRSEMNVSTLELGDSALYLCASSLLSQGQMTGKLFFGSGTQLSVL.

The chain has TRBV19 and TRBJ2-7; 9 bases line up with TRBD1. The V gene's germline CDR1 is LNHDA and CDR2 SQIVND (reference sequence). The CDR3 totals 15 residues. After removal of 10 bases from V and 1 base from J, the junction contained 11 bases not matched to a gene. The CDR3 region is CATSPGQGRSYEQYF. In nucleotides, the CDR3 is TGTGCCACTTCGCCGGGACAGGGACGGTCCTACGAGCAGTACTTC.

Regarding this clonotype: A much more abundant neighbour one base away suggests this may be a read error. This chain uses TRBV12-3 or TRBV12-4 with TRBJ2-5, with D possibly TRBD2 on 5 matching bases. V gave up 1 base and J gave up 14 bases, with 17 bases separating them. This CDR3 spans 13 amino acids. CDR3 nucleotide sequence: TGTGCCAGCAGTTTAGGCGGGTCCCAATGGCCATACTTC. The encoded protein is CASSLGGSQWPYF.

On this clonotype itself: This may stem from a read error, because a much larger clone lies one nucleotide away. The chain couples TRBV2 to TRBJ2-7; D might be TRBD1 (6 bases). This CDR3 region has 14 residues. Per germline, CDR1 SNHLY and CDR2 FYNNEI. CDR3: CASSRGSSSYGQYF. The CDR3 DNA reads as TGTGCCAGCAGTAGGGGGTCTAGCTCCTACGGGCAGTACTTC. The variable domain in full, completed from reference TRBV2 and TRBJ2-7, reads EPEVTQTPSHQVTQMGQEVILRCVPISNHLYFYWYRQILGQKVEFLVSFYNNEISEKSEIFDDQFSVERPDGSNFTLKIRSTKLEDSAMYFCASSRGSSSYGQYFGPGTRLTVT.

The chain uses TRBV4-1 and TRBJ2-1; the match to TRBD1 covers 7 bases. This CDR3 region has 14 residues. CDR1 MGHRA and CDR2 YSYEKL come from the germline V gene. V was clipped by 3 bases and J by 7 bases; unmatched bases: 6. The DNA of the CDR3 is TGCGCCAGCAGCCACGGTAAGACAGGGAATGAGCAGTTCTTC. Its translation is CASSHGKTGNEQFF.

The chain recombines TRBV5-1 with TRBJ2-6; maybe TRBD2 (6 bases). Trimming removed 5 bases at V and 0 bases at J, with 12 bases between. The germline CDR1 and CDR2 sequences are SGHRS and YFSETQ. The CDR3 has 16 amino acids. This CDR3 is CASRSGLHSGANVLTF. The CDR3 DNA reads as TGCGCCAGCAGGTCGGGACTCCACTCTGGGGCCAACGTCCTGACTTTC.

The CDR3 nucleotides are TGCAGTGCTAGAGTTGGAGGGGTTTATGGGCCCCAGCATTTT. Residues: CSARVGGVYGPQHF. V gene TRBV20-1 combines with J gene TRBJ1-5, with a weak D call TRBD1 (5 bases). Germline V lookup: CDR1 DFQATT, CDR2 SNEGSKA (reference sequence). The CDR3 totals 14 residues. Trimming removed 1 base from V and 9 bases from J, with 16 bases in between.

This clonotype was seen more than once but under ten times. The chain joins TRBV7-9 to TRBJ1-1; TRBD1 is a possible D gene (5 bases). V was pared by 1 base and J by 5 bases, with 14 bases between. The CDR3 covers 15 residues. The germline CDR1 and CDR2 sequences are SEHNR and FQNEAQ (reference sequence). CDR3 DNA: TGTGCCAGCAGCTTAGGGGACCCTTGGGGGACTGAAGCTTTCTTT. It codes for CASSLGDPWGTEAFF. The whole variable domain, remainder taken from reference TRBV7-9 and TRBJ1-1, is DTGVSQNPRHKITKRGQNVTFRCDPISEHNRLYWYRQTLGQGPEFLTYFQNEAQLEKSRLLSDRFSAERPKGSFSTLEIQRTEQGDSAMYLCASSLGDPWGTEAFFGQGTRLTVV.

This clonotype has just a few counts. The genes are TRBV25-1 and TRBJ2-5, with D tentatively TRBD2 (5 bases). The CDR3 length is 16 residues. CDR1 and CDR2 from the germline V gene are MGHDK and SYGVNS. Trimming stripped 4 bases from V and 1 base from J, with 16 bases between. For the CDR3, the DNA is TGTGCCAGCAGTGCCGGGAATCGGGCATTCCAAGAGACCCAGTACTTC. Protein sequence: CASSAGNRAFQETQYF.

This clonotype was detected many times. The chain is built from TRBV30 and TRBJ1-5; D gene unclear. The germline V and J ends were trimmed by 2 bases and 3 bases, with 8 bases remaining between them. CDR3 size: 13 residues. The germline V gene encodes CDR1 GTSNPN and CDR2 SVGIG (reference sequence). The CDR3 protein is CAWSPHLNQPQHF. In DNA, the CDR3 is TGTGCCTGGAGTCCACACCTCAATCAGCCCCAGCATTTT.

The chain uses TRBV18 and TRBJ1-5; no clear D. CDR3 length: 13 amino acids. Trimming removed 6 bases at V and 7 bases at J, with 13 bases between. Germline loops: CDR1 KGHSH, CDR2 LQKENI. CDR3 in DNA: TGTGCCAGCTCCTCGGCGGACGGGCAGCCCCAGCATTTT. Translating gives CASSSADGQPQHF.

This sequence joins TRBV9 and TRBJ1-2, with D possibly matching TRBD1 (6 bases). V lost 0 bases, J lost 2 bases, and 14 bases lay in between. Germline values: CDR1 SGDLS, CDR2 YYNGEE. The CDR3 consists of 16 residues. CDR3 loop: CASSVEGGRGNYGYTF. Written as DNA, the CDR3 is TGTGCCAGCAGCGTAGAGGGGGGAAGGGGAAACTATGGCTACACCTTC.

In this sample, this clonotype turned up a few times. The chain couples TRBV5-5 to TRBJ1-4; possible D gene TRBD1, 5 bases. This CDR3 contains 14 residues. CDR1 and CDR2 from the germline V gene are SGHKS and YYEKEE (reference sequence). The V end lost 1 base, the J end lost 2 bases, and 6 bases lay between the germline ends. The CDR3 bases are TGTGCCAGCAGCTTGCGGGGGACTAATGAAAAACTGTTTTTT. Residues: CASSLRGTNEKLFF.

Turning to this clonotype: One base away lies a much larger clone, so this may be a sequencing read error. This chain links TRBV2 with TRBJ2-7; 9 positions agree with TRBD2. The germline CDR1 and CDR2 sequences are SNHLY and FYNNEI. The CDR3 is 14 amino acids. For the CDR3, the DNA is TGTGCCAGCAGTCGTAGCGGGAGATTCGACGAGCAGTGCTTC. Protein sequence: CASSRSGRFDEQCF.

The sample holds many counts of this clonotype. The chain's CDR3 is CASSLERPYEQYF. In nucleotides, the CDR3 is TGTGCCAGCAGCTTAGAGAGACCCTACGAGCAGTACTTC. The chain combines TRBV11-2 with TRBJ2-7; D is undetermined. V was clipped by 0 bases and J by 2 bases, with 5 bases between them. Per the germline V gene, CDR1 is SGHAT and CDR2 is FQNNGV. The CDR3 is 13 amino acids.

This rearrangement joins TRBV6-5 to TRBJ2-5; the match to TRBD2 covers 11 bases. The J call may be faulty, since TRBJ2-1 better matches the DNA end. The germline gives CDR1 MNHEY, CDR2 SVGAGI. The CDR3 sequence is 15 residues long. The CDR3 region has the DNA TGTGCCAGCAGTTACTCGTGGCTAGCGGGAGGAGAGCAGTTCTTC. This encodes CASSYSWLAGGEQFF.

The J gene is TRBJ2-7, the V gene TRBV5-8, with a possible D match to TRBD1 (5 bases). The length of the CDR3 is 14 residues. Germline lookup yields CDR1 SGHTS and CDR2 YDEGEE. With 4 bases removed from V and 5 bases from J, the gap between germline ends came to 16 bases. This chain's CDR3 is CASSPRVPLHEQYF. CDR3 coding DNA: TGTGCCAGCAGCCCCAGGGTCCCGTTACACGAGCAGTACTTC.

Only a few counts were recorded for this clonotype. This likely reflects a read error, since a far larger clone is one base away. V is TRBV2 and J is TRBJ2-7; no firm D call. Germline lookup yields CDR1 SNHLY and CDR2 FYNNEI. This CDR3 has 11 residues. Trimming pared 6 bases from V and 3 bases from J, leaving 6 bases between. CDR3 amino acids: CASRFGYEQYF. The CDR3 nucleotides are TGTGCCAGCAGATTTGGCTACGAGCAGTACTTC. Full variable domain (remainder filled in from reference TRBV2 and TRBJ2-7): EPEVTQTPSHQVTQMGQEVILRCVPISNHLYFYWYRQILGQKVEFLVSFYNNEISEKSEIFDDQFSVERPDGSNFTLKIRSTKLEDSAMYFCASRFGYEQYFGPGTRLTVT.

This clonotype appeared many times. The chain has TRBV7-3 and TRBJ2-1; 7 nucleotides align to TRBD2. The V segment lost 5 bases and the J segment 3 bases; nucleotides outside the gene matches: 7. CDR1 SGHTA and CDR2 FQGTGA come from the germline V gene. The CDR3 is 15 amino acids. CDR3 nucleotides: TGTGCCAGCAGCCTGGGGCTAGCGGACTACAATGAGCAGTTCTTC. Translating gives CASSLGLADYNEQFF.

CDR3: CASSARTGGPNQPQHF. The CDR3 DNA is TGTGCCAGCAGCGCACGGACAGGGGGCCCCAATCAGCCCCAGCATTTT. The V and J genes are TRBV2 and TRBJ1-5, with 11 bases aligning to TRBD1. This CDR3 has 16 residues. Germline assignment: CDR1 SNHLY and CDR2 FYNNEI. The V and J ends lost 6 bases and 3 bases, in that order; junction bases with no gene match: 7. The whole variable domain, filled in from reference TRBV2 and TRBJ1-5, reads EPEVTQTPSHQVTQMGQEVILRCVPISNHLYFYWYRQILGQKVEFLVSFYNNEISEKSEIFDDQFSVERPDGSNFTLKIRSTKLEDSAMYFCASSARTGGPNQPQHFGDGTRLSIL.

This clonotype was detected only a few times. V is TRBV11-2 and J is TRBJ2-4, with 7 bases that match TRBD1. Trimming at V came to 1 base and at J to 6 bases, leaving 9 bases not matched to a gene. Germline V lookup: CDR1 SGHAT, CDR2 FQNNGV. This CDR3 comprises 16 residues. In DNA form, the CDR3 reads TGTGCCAGCAGCTTAGTAGCAGGGGGTGGAGGAAACATTCAGTACTTC. Translating gives CASSLVAGGGGNIQYF.

The chain couples TRBV6-1 to TRBJ2-2, with D possibly being TRBD2 (6 bases). The CDR3 is 13 residues long. V lost 10 bases and J 4 bases, leaving 13 bases between the germline ends. Germline V gene lookup returns CDR1 MNHNS and CDR2 SASEGT. CDR3 loop: CATQGGTTGELFF. The CDR3, as DNA: TGTGCCACACAAGGCGGGACCACCGGGGAGCTGTTTTTT.

This clonotype was found many times. The chain carries TRBV6-1 and TRBJ2-7, with D possibly being TRBD1 or TRBD2 (5 bases each). CDR3 size: 12 residues. Germline CDR1 and CDR2: MNHNS and SASEGT. Deletions cut 10 bases from V and 3 bases from J, with 13 bases between. The CDR3 protein is CATGTLVYEQYF. CDR3 nucleotide sequence: TGTGCCACCGGGACCTTAGTCTACGAGCAGTACTTC.

The rearrangement joins TRBV6-2 or TRBV6-3 to TRBJ2-1, with 11 positions matching TRBD2. CDR3 length: 17 residues. Per the germline V gene, CDR1 is MNHEY and CDR2 is SVGEGT. The V segment lost 6 bases and the J segment 4 bases; nucleotides outside the gene matches: 11. This chain's CDR3 is CASRHFPGTSGYNEQFF. DNA of the CDR3: TGTGCCAGCAGACACTTCCCCGGGACTAGCGGTTACAATGAGCAGTTCTTC.

The gene calls are TRBV28 and TRBJ2-3; the D is unclear. CDR3 length: 14 residues. Looked up from germline, CDR1 is MDHEN and CDR2 is SYDVKM. V dropped 3 bases and J dropped 0 bases, with 7 bases sitting between them. CDR3 amino acids: CASSFVGSTDTQYF. The CDR3, as DNA: TGTGCCAGCAGTTTCGTCGGGAGCACAGATACGCAGTATTTT.

This clonotype was seen ten or more times. The gene calls are TRBV12-3 or TRBV12-4 and TRBJ1-1, with no clear D. This CDR3 comprises 13 residues. V lost 3 bases and J lost 0, with 5 bases in between. DNA of the CDR3: TGTGCCAGCAGTTTCCAGTTGAACACTGAAGCTTTCTTT. Translating it yields CASSFQLNTEAFF.

V is TRBV3-1 and J is TRBJ2-7; 9 bases match TRBD2. Losses at the gene ends were 1 base for V and 6 bases for J; bases not matched to a gene: 10. The CDR3 runs to 16 residues. The germline V gene has CDR1 LGHDT and CDR2 YNNKEL (reference sequence). Written as DNA, the CDR3 is TGTGCCAGCAGCCAAGTAGGCGGGACTAGCTTGGGCGAGCAGTACTTC. Translation: CASSQVGGTSLGEQYF.

This clonotype was seen at least ten times. The rearrangement links TRBV2 to TRBJ2-7; D is perhaps TRBD1 (6 bases). The CDR3 contains 11 residues. V dropped 8 bases and J dropped 3 bases, with 8 bases sitting between them. The germline CDR1 and CDR2 sequences are SNHLY and FYNNEI. This CDR3 reads CASGGLYEQYF. The CDR3 region has the DNA TGTGCCAGCGGGGGCCTCTACGAGCAGTACTTC.

This clonotype occurred a few times. J is TRBJ1-1 and V is TRBV7-8, with D uncertain. Germline V lookup: CDR1 SGHVS, CDR2 FQNEAQ. The V end lost 2 bases, the J end lost 1 base, and 11 bases lay between the germline ends. The CDR3 is 15 amino acids. CDR3 residues: CASSLTPVPNTEAFF. CDR3 DNA sequence: TGTGCCAGCAGCTTAACCCCGGTTCCGAACACTGAAGCTTTCTTT. Looking up the rest from reference TRBV7-8 and TRBJ1-1 gives the full variable domain: GAGVSQSPRYKVAKRGQDVALRCDPISGHVSLFWYQQALGQGPEFLTYFQNEAQLDKSGLPSDRFFAERPEGSVSTLKIQRTQQEDSAVYLCASSLTPVPNTEAFFGQGTRLTVV.